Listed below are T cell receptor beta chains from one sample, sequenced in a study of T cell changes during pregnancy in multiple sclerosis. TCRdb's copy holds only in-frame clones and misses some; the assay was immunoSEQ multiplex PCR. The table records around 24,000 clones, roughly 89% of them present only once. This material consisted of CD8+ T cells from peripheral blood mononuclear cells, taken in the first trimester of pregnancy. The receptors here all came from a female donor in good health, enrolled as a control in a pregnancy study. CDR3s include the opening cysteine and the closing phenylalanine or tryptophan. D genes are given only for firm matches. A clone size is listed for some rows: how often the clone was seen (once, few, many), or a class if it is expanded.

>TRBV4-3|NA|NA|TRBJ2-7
TGCGCCAGCAGCCAAGACAGAACCTACGAGCAGTACTTC
CASSQDRTYEQYF
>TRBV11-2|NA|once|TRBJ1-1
TGTGCCAGCAGCTTAAGCGTCGGTGAAGCTTTCTTT
CASSLSVGEAFF
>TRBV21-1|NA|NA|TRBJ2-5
TGTGCCAGCAGCAAAGATGGCACGTATGAGCGGGGGGGCCGAGAGACCCAGTACTTC
CASSKDGTYERGGRETQYF
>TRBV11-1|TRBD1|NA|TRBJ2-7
TGTGCCAGCAGCTTCCGGGACAGGGGTCAGAGGGAGCAGTACTTC
CASSFRDRGQREQYF
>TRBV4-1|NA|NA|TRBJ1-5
TGCGCCAGCAGTTTGGGGACTAATCAGCCCCAGCATTTT
CASSLGTNQPQHF
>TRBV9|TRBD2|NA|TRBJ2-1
TGTGCCAGCAGCGTAGTGAGCGGAGCGGGGGGCTCCTACAATGAGCAGTTCTTC
CASSVVSGAGGSYNEQFF
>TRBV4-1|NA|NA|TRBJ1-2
TGCGCCAGCAGCCCCGACATAAGCTATGGCTACACCTTC
CASSPDISYGYTF
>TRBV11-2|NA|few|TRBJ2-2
TGTGCCAGCAGCTTAGGGACTCCGACCTTGAACACCGGGGAGCTGTTTTTT
CASSLGTPTLNTGELFF
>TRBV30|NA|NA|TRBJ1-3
TGTGCCTGGTCCCCAGGCTCTGGAAACACCATATATTTT
CAWSPGSGNTIYF
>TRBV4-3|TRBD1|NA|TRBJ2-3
TGCGCCAGCAGCCAAGTGACAGGGAGCGGACCAGATACGCAGTATTTT
CASSQVTGSGPDTQYF
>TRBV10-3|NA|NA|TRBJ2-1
TGTGCCATCAGTGAGCCCGAGAACAGGGATAGCTCCTACAATGAGCAGTTCTTC
CAISEPENRDSSYNEQFF
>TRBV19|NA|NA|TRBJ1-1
TGTGCCAGTAGTATCGGTCGGGGTTTCGAAGCTTTCTTT
CASSIGRGFEAFF
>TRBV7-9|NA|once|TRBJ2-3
TGTGCCAGCTCCCGGGGAGATACGCAGTATTTT
CASSRGDTQYF
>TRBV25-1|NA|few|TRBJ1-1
TGTGCCAGCGCCGCGGGATCCAACACTGAAGCTTTCTTT
CASAAGSNTEAFF
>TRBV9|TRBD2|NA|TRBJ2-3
TGTGCCAGCAGCGAGTGGGCTAGCGGGGGGCATAGCACAGATACGCAGTATTTT
CASSEWASGGHSTDTQYF
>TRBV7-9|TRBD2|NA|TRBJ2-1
TGTGCCAGCAGCTCCCCAGCGGGGGAAAAGGGGAATGAGCAGTTCTTC
CASSSPAGEKGNEQFF
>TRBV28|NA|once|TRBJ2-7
TGTGCCAGCAGTCCCCCCGGAGAGAGCTACGAGCAGTACTTC
CASSPPGESYEQYF
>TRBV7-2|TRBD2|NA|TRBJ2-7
TGTGCCAGCAGCCCGGGACTAGCGGGGTACGAGCAGTACTTC
CASSPGLAGYEQYF
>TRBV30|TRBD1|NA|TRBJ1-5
TGTGCCTGGACCCCGGGACAGGGCTATCAGCCCCAGCATTTT
CAWTPGQGYQPQHF
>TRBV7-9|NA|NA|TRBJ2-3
TGTGCCAGCACCCCTAGGAGACTCTGGGATTTT
CASTPRRLWDF
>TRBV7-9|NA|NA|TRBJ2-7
TGTGCCAGCAGCTATTACTACGAGCAGTACTTC
CASSYYYEQYF
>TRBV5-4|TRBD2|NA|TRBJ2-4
TGTGCCAGCAGCTCCCCAAGCGGGGGGGCCCCAGAACCCAAAAACATTCAGTACTTC
CASSSPSGGAPEPKNIQYF
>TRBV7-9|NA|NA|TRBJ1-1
TGTGCCAGCAGCTTAGGGACACAGAATGAAGCTTTCTTT
CASSLGTQNEAFF
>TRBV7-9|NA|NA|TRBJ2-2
TGTGCCAGCTACGGACAGAACACCGGGGAGCTGTTTTTT
CASYGQNTGELFF
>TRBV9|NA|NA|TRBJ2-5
TGTGCCAGCAGCGTAGAGGGGGGGGGTACCCAGTACTTC
CASSVEGGGTQYF
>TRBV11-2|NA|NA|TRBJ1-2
TGTGCCAGCGTACCGGACAGCAACTATGGCTACACCTTC
CASVPDSNYGYTF
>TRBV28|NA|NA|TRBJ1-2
TGTGCCAGCCGGAAAGAGGGCCTGAGGGACTATGGCTACACCTTC
CASRKEGLRDYGYTF
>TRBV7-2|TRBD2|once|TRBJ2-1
TGTGCCAGCAGCTCTAGCGGGGGGGCCTATGAGCAGTTCTTC
CASSSSGGAYEQFF
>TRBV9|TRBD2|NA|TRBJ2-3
TGTGCCAGCAGTCTAGCGGGGGGGCAAGATACGCAGTATTTT
CASSLAGGQDTQYF
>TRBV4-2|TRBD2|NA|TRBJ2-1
TGTGCCAGCAGCCAAGATCGGACTAGCGGGGGAGAGCAGTTCTTC
CASSQDRTSGGEQFF
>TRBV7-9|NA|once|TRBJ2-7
TGTGCCAGCAGCCCCAGGGGACCCCTCCCGGAGGAGCAGTACTTC
CASSPRGPLPEEQYF
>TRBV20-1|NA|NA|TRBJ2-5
TGCAGTGCTCAGAAATGGGAGACCCAGTACTTC
CSAQKWETQYF
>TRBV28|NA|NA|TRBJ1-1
TGTGCCAGCAGCCATCGAGGGGGTTGGACTGAAGCTTTCTTT
CASSHRGGWTEAFF
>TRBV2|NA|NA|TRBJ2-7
TGTGCCAGCAGTGAACGGAAGGGACACTCCTACGAGCAGTACTTC
CASSERKGHSYEQYF
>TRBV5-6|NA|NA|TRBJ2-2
TGTGCCAGCAGCTTGTATCAGGGGGAGCTGTTTTTT
CASSLYQGELFF
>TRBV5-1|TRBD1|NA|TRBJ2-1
TGCGCCAGCAGCTTGGATGTAGGGGGCGCATTTGTGGAGCAGTTCTTC
CASSLDVGGAFVEQFF
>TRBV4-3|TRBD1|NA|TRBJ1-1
TGCGCCAGCAGCCGAGAACCGGACAGGGGGGCTGAAGCTTTCTTT
CASSREPDRGAEAFF
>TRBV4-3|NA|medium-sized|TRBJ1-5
TGCGCCAGCAGCCACGCCCGGGAACAGCCCCAGCATTTT
CASSHAREQPQHF
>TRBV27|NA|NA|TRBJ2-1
TGTGCCAGCAGTTTAAACGGGGATGAGCAGTTCTTC
CASSLNGDEQFF
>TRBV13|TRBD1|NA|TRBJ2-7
TGTGCCAGCAGCTCCTCCGGGACAGAGAGCTCCTACGAGCAGTACTTC
CASSSSGTESSYEQYF
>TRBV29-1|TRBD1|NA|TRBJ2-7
TGCAGCGTTGAATTGAGGACAGGGGAGGAGCAGTACTTC
CSVELRTGEEQYF
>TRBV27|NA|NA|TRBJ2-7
TGTGCCAGCAGTTGGCAGGGGGGCCGCGACGAGCAGTACTTC
CASSWQGGRDEQYF
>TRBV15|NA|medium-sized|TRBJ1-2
TGTGCCACCAGATTGGCGGGGGACCCCTATGGCTACACCTTC
CATRLAGDPYGYTF
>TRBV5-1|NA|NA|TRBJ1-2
TGCGCCAGCAGCTTCAACAGTTTCTTAGCTAACTATGGCTACACCTTC
CASSFNSFLANYGYTF
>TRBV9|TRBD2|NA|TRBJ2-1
TGTGCCAGCAGCGTAGATAGAGCGGGGGGTGAGCAGTTCTTC
CASSVDRAGGEQFF
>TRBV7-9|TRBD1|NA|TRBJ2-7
TGTGCCAGCAGCGAGGGACAGGGAGCAGTATCAAACTACGAGCAGTACTTC
CASSEGQGAVSNYEQYF